The TCR beta chain described here comes from a study of T-cell memory formation after mild COVID-19. This CDR3 comprises 15 residues. Germline-derived CDR1 and CDR2 are LNHNV and YYDKDF (reference sequence). V lost 0 bases and J 3 bases, leaving 8 bases between the germline ends. Whole-study results and caveats: Pre-infection memory already had some responding clones, implying cross-reactive memory joined.

Employing constant-segment primers, 5'RACE generated TCR alpha and TCR beta cDNA libraries bearing sample barcodes and UMIs. A single record per CDR3 protein comes from TCRdb applying MiXCR to the 5' RACE reads. The sample lists 300,000 to 350,000 distinct CDR3 sequences, approximately 15% occurring once. This clonotype was found a few times. The antigen is unknown. The source material was PBMCs or a T cell subset sorted from them (not recorded which). The clonotype was recovered from a man between 18 and 29 years old who had mild COVID-19 (a few samples of this study predate the infection). Cell type and time point are not known. The chain uses TRBV15 and TRBJ2-2, with D unclear. CDR3 sequence reads: CATSRDYEDTGELFF. Here the CDR3 DNA reads TGTGCCACCAGCAGAGATTATGAGGACACCGGGGAGCTGTTTTTT.